The 32 T cell receptor beta chains below come from one sample, sequenced in a study of CD8 T cells in Susac syndrome. Reverse transcription of roughly 0.5 to 1 ug RNA was carried out with random hexamers. Using its own MiXCR run on the immunoSEQ multiplex PCR reads, TCRdb lists one record per CDR3 protein. The data hold about 150,000 distinct CDR3 sequences, with approximately 94% observed a single time. Sequenced sample: CD4+ T cells from PBMCs. These receptors were collected from a human donor in good health.

The V gene is TRBV7-9, the J gene TRBJ1-3; D possibly corresponds to TRBD1 (5 bases). The CDR3 totals 11 residues. Germline CDR1 reads SEHNR; CDR2 reads FQNEAQ (reference sequence). Trimming cost V 4 bases and J 15 bases, with 13 bases left between them. The CDR3 DNA sequence: TGTGCCAGCAGCTCGGAGACAGTTCCATATTTT. It codes for CASSSETVPYF.

The chain couples TRBV20-1 to TRBJ2-5; 8 bases agree with TRBD2. Trimming removed 1 base from V and 3 bases from J; junction bases left unmatched: 4. Germline V gives CDR1 DFQATT, CDR2 SNEGSKA (reference sequence). The CDR3 length is 14 residues. The CDR3 coding sequence is TGCAGTGCTAGAGTTCAAGCGGGAGAAGAGACCCAGTACTTC. The encoded protein is CSARVQAGEETQYF.

This rearrangement joins TRBV19 to TRBJ2-7, with 9 bases identical to TRBD1. CDR1 is LNHDA and CDR2 is SQIVND in the germline V gene (reference sequence). The J segment lost 4 bases and the V segment lost 4 bases, leaving 14 bases of the junction unmatched. The CDR3 length is 17 residues. In nucleotides, the CDR3 is TGTGCCAGTAGTAACTTCGTCGGGACAGGGAGAAAATACGAGCAGTACTTC. The encoded protein is CASSNFVGTGRKYEQYF.

The rearrangement links TRBV2 to TRBJ1-5, with 7 bases that match TRBD1. This CDR3 region has 15 residues. The V segment lost 6 bases and the J segment 0 bases; nucleotides outside the gene matches: 5. Germline-derived CDR1 and CDR2 are SNHLY and FYNNEI. CDR3 coding DNA: TGTGCCAGCAGAGGGACAGACTCTAGCAATCAGCCCCAGCATTTT. Protein product: CASRGTDSSNQPQHF.

The genes are TRBV4-2 and TRBJ2-7; tentatively, D is TRBD2 (6 bases). Between the trimmed V and J ends, which lost 0 bases and 0 bases, there was a span of 9 bases. Germline V CDR1 and CDR2: LGHNA, YNFKEQ. The CDR3 sequence is 15 residues long. The chain's CDR3 is CASSQDGTGSYEQYF. CDR3 DNA: TGTGCCAGCAGCCAAGATGGGACTGGCTCCTACGAGCAGTACTTC.

The chain has TRBV30 and TRBJ1-5; D not certain. The CDR3 runs 17 residues. Per germline, CDR1 GTSNPN and CDR2 SVGIG (reference sequence). The V and J ends lost 0 bases and 6 bases respectively, with 21 bases between them. This CDR3 reads CAWSVLPGMGGGQPQHF. The CDR3 DNA reads TGTGCCTGGAGTGTACTCCCGGGCATGGGCGGTGGTCAGCCCCAGCATTTT. The whole variable domain, filled in from reference TRBV30 and TRBJ1-5, reads SQTIHQWPATLVQPVGSPLSLECTVEGTSNPNLYWYRQAAGRGLQLLFYSVGIGQISSEVPQNLSASRPQDRQFILSSKKLLLSDSGFYLCAWSVLPGMGGGQPQHFGDGTRLSIL.

V usage is TRBV12-3 or TRBV12-4 and J usage is TRBJ2-7, with 9 bases lining up with TRBD2. J gave up 3 bases and V 3 bases, and 3 bases lay outside the gene matches. The CDR3 sequence is 14 residues long. The CDR3 DNA reads TGTGCCAGCAGTTTCTCGACTAGCGGCTACGAGCAGTACTTC. This gives the protein CASSFSTSGYEQYF.

The chain carries TRBV7-9 and TRBJ2-3; D perhaps matches TRBD2 (5 bases). This CDR3 spans 9 amino acids. The V end was cut by 10 bases, the J end by 11 bases, with 10 bases between. Per germline, CDR1 SEHNR and CDR2 FQNEAQ (reference sequence). The CDR3 loop reads CATHEGQYF. CDR3 DNA: TGTGCCACACACGAGGGGCAGTATTTT.

The chain links TRBV27 to TRBJ2-1, with D perhaps matching TRBD1 (6 bases). Deletions cut 7 bases from V and 8 bases from J, with 15 bases between. This CDR3 has 13 residues. In germline, CDR1 is MNHEY, CDR2 SMNVEV (reference sequence). The CDR3 is CASMGQVLYEQFF. Written as DNA, the CDR3 is TGTGCCAGCATGGGACAAGTCCTCTATGAGCAGTTCTTC.

This chain connects TRBV19 to TRBJ2-3, with 7 positions matching TRBD2. The junction had 2 bases not matched to a gene; V was cut back by 3 bases and J by 2 bases. Germline V gene lookup returns CDR1 LNHDA and CDR2 SQIVND (reference sequence). This CDR3 contains 14 residues. Written as DNA, the CDR3 is TGTGCCAGTAGTATCAGCGGGATCACAGATACGCAGTATTTT. This sequence encodes CASSISGITDTQYF.

V usage is TRBV12-3 or TRBV12-4 and J usage is TRBJ1-1; D ambiguous. The V end lost 5 bases, the J end lost 5 bases, and 12 bases lay between the germline ends. The CDR3 is made up of 13 amino acids. The chain's CDR3 is CASSPGLGTEAFF. The CDR3 coding sequence is TGTGCCAGCAGTCCTGGACTAGGGACTGAAGCTTTCTTT.

The rearrangement joins TRBV7-3 to TRBJ2-1; no clear D. This CDR3 contains 13 residues. V was shortened by 5 bases and J by 7 bases, with 12 bases between the two germline ends. Germline loops: CDR1 SGHTA, CDR2 FQGTGA. The CDR3 DNA reads as TGTGCCAGCAGCGTTAATAGTGTAAATGAGCAGTTCTTC. This translates into CASSVNSVNEQFF.

The chain employs TRBV19 and TRBJ2-1; TRBD2 matches at 14 bases. This CDR3 is 22 amino acids long. Unmatched junction bases numbered 17, after V lost 1 base and J lost 3 bases. Germline V gene data show CDR1 as LNHDA and CDR2 as SQIVND (reference sequence). This CDR3 reads CASSIARRGLAGARNNYNEQFF. The DNA of the CDR3 is TGTGCCAGTAGTATAGCGAGGCGGGGACTAGCGGGAGCCCGGAACAACTACAATGAGCAGTTCTTC.

The CDR3 spells CSVSNQMGGGQPQHF. In DNA, the CDR3 is TGCAGCGTTTCCAACCAGATGGGGGGCGGGCAGCCCCAGCATTTT. The gene calls are TRBV29-1 and TRBJ1-5; possibly TRBD1 for D (6 bases). CDR1 and CDR2 (germline): SQVTM, ANQGSEA. V lost 5 bases to trimming and J lost 7 bases, with 21 bases between them. CDR3 length equals 15 residues.

V usage is TRBV18 and J usage is TRBJ1-1; D remains unclear. The germline V gene has CDR1 KGHSH and CDR2 LQKENI. The CDR3 is 14 residues long. The germline V and J ends were trimmed by 4 bases and 1 base, with 10 bases remaining between them. CDR3 amino acids: CASSRAPRNTEAFF. DNA of the CDR3: TGTGCCAGCTCACGGGCTCCTCGGAACACTGAAGCTTTCTTT.

The genes are TRBV7-3 and TRBJ1-5; D might be TRBD1 (5 bases). This CDR3 region has 13 residues. Trimming took 2 bases from V and 5 from J, leaving 7 bases between them. Germline V lookup: CDR1 SGHTA, CDR2 FQGTGA. The CDR3 region is CASSLEGHQPQHF. The DNA of the CDR3 is TGTGCCAGCAGCTTAGAGGGGCATCAGCCCCAGCATTTT.

The gene calls are TRBV20-1 and TRBJ2-5; 10 nucleotides align to TRBD2. Germline CDR1 and CDR2: DFQATT and SNEGSKA (reference sequence). Trimming removed 2 bases from V and 5 bases from J; junction bases left unmatched: 11. This CDR3 contains 16 residues. CDR3 sequence (DNA): TGCAGTGCTAGAACGGTAGGACTAGCGGTTACGGAGACCCAGTACTTC. Amino acids: CSARTVGLAVTETQYF.

This chain uses TRBV6-4 with TRBJ1-2, with D hard to call. The CDR3 extends over 14 amino acids. Trimming shortened V by 6 bases and J by 7 bases, and 18 bases separated the two germline ends. Germline V lookup: CDR1 MRHNA, CDR2 SNTAGT. The CDR3 region has the DNA TGTGCCAGCAGCCCGAGGGCATCCTTGGGTGGCTACACCTTC. It is translated as CASSPRASLGGYTF.

This sequence joins TRBV9 and TRBJ2-7; 7 positions match TRBD1. The junction had 3 bases not matched to a gene; V was cut back by 3 bases and J by 0 bases. The CDR3 consists of 14 residues. CDR1 and CDR2 from the germline V gene are SGDLS and YYNGEE. The CDR3 sequence is CASSGGQDSYEQYF. For the CDR3, the DNA is TGTGCCAGCAGCGGCGGACAGGACTCCTACGAGCAGTACTTC.

The chain is built from TRBV13 and TRBJ1-1; unclear D gene. This CDR3 spans 15 amino acids. Germline V gene lookup returns CDR1 PRHDT and CDR2 FYEKMQ (reference sequence). With 3 bases removed from V and 1 base from J, the gap between germline ends came to 12 bases. Written as DNA, the CDR3 is TGTGCCAGCAGCTTTCGAATCGACGGGAACACTGAAGCTTTCTTT. Its translation is CASSFRIDGNTEAFF.

This chain uses TRBV27 with TRBJ2-1; 9 bases agree with TRBD1. J was trimmed by 7 bases and V by 5 bases; bases with no gene match: 9. The CDR3 spans 15 residues. CDR1 MNHEY and CDR2 SMNVEV come from the germline V gene (reference sequence). The CDR3 sequence is CASSPWDRVQNEQFF. The CDR3 nucleotides read TGTGCCAGCAGTCCTTGGGACAGGGTTCAGAATGAGCAGTTCTTC.

This chain connects TRBV9 to TRBJ2-5, with 10 bases lining up with TRBD2. Losses at the gene ends were 0 bases for V and 7 bases for J; bases not matched to a gene: 9. The V gene's germline CDR1 is SGDLS and CDR2 YYNGEE. The CDR3 is 16 amino acids. In DNA form, the CDR3 reads TGTGCCAGCAGCGTAGACCCTAGCGGGAGTCATGGGACCCAGTACTTC. Encoded protein: CASSVDPSGSHGTQYF.

The chain is built from TRBV12-3 or TRBV12-4 and TRBJ1-1; no reliable D call. The CDR3 has 14 residues. V lost 2 bases, J lost 6 bases, and 13 bases lay in between. The CDR3 loop is CASSLSGDGAEAFF. CDR3 bases: TGTGCCAGCAGTTTATCCGGGGATGGGGCTGAAGCTTTCTTT.

The rearrangement joins TRBV28 to TRBJ1-4; the match to TRBD1 covers 8 bases. The V and J ends lost 5 bases and 7 bases, in that order; junction bases with no gene match: 9. The CDR3 runs 15 residues. Germline assignment: CDR1 MDHEN and CDR2 SYDVKM. The CDR3: CASSAPGQGTEKLFF. The CDR3 bases are TGTGCCAGCAGTGCCCCCGGACAGGGTACTGAAAAACTGTTTTTT. The whole variable domain, remainder taken from reference TRBV28 and TRBJ1-4, is DVKVTQSSRYLVKRTGEKVFLECVQDMDHENMFWYRQDPGLGLRLIYFSYDVKMKEKGDIPEGYSVSREKKERFSLILESASTNQTSMYLCASSAPGQGTEKLFFGSGTQLSVL.

The rearrangement links TRBV20-1 to TRBJ1-5, with no clear D. CDR3 size: 14 residues. Trimming took off 2 bases at V and 3 bases at J, with 11 bases between the two ends. Per the germline V gene, CDR1 is DFQATT and CDR2 is SNEGSKA (reference sequence). The CDR3 region has the DNA TGCAGTGCTAGAAGTGCCTTAAACAATCAGCCCCAGCATTTT. It encodes CSARSALNNQPQHF.

The V and J genes are TRBV29-1 and TRBJ1-3; D gene ambiguous. CDR1 is SQVTM and CDR2 is ANQGSEA in the germline V gene. The length of the CDR3 is 12 residues. Trimming took off 5 bases at V and 0 bases at J, with 5 bases between the two ends. CDR3 sequence: CSVLASGNTIYF. CDR3 sequence (DNA): TGCAGCGTTCTGGCCTCTGGAAACACCATATATTTT.

This rearrangement joins TRBV7-8 to TRBJ1-1; D is unclear. Germline values: CDR1 SGHVS, CDR2 FQNEAQ. The CDR3 has 17 residues. V was clipped by 1 base and J by 1 base, with 16 bases between them. The CDR3 nucleotides are TGTGCCAGCAGCTTAGGGTGGCTGGGGATGGGGAACACTGAAGCTTTCTTT. Its protein product is CASSLGWLGMGNTEAFF.

This chain connects TRBV9 to TRBJ2-7, with TRBD2 matching 13 bases. The germline V gene encodes CDR1 SGDLS and CDR2 YYNGEE. This CDR3 is built from 19 residues. V shed 0 bases, J shed 0 bases, and the junction held 9 bases outside the gene matches. The CDR3 DNA sequence: TGTGCCAGCAGCGTAGATGGACTAGCGGGAGAACTGAGCTCCTACGAGCAGTACTTC. It translates to CASSVDGLAGELSSYEQYF.

The rearrangement uses TRBV12-3 or TRBV12-4 and TRBJ2-7, with D possibly being TRBD2 (7 bases). There are 14 residues in the CDR3. V dropped 6 bases and J dropped 9 bases, with 21 bases sitting between them. This CDR3 is CASSWGGAKSVQYF. The CDR3 coding sequence is TGTGCCAGCAGCTGGGGGGGGGCGAAGAGTGTGCAGTACTTC.

The chain employs TRBV3-1 and TRBJ2-3; 8 nucleotides align to TRBD2. J was trimmed by 4 bases and V by 2 bases; bases with no gene match: 5. Germline CDR1 LGHDT, CDR2 YNNKEL (reference sequence). The CDR3 totals 15 residues. The CDR3 DNA reads TGTGCCAGCAGCCAACTAGCGGGCCTCGCAGATACGCAGTATTTT. This sequence encodes CASSQLAGLADTQYF.

V usage is TRBV7-9 and J usage is TRBJ1-2; the D is unclear. CDR1 SEHNR and CDR2 FQNEAQ come from the germline V gene (reference sequence). The CDR3 is made up of 13 amino acids. V was shortened by 2 bases and J by 6 bases, with 10 bases between the two germline ends. This chain's CDR3 is CASSLLGMDGYTF. The CDR3 DNA follows: TGTGCCAGCAGCTTACTTGGGATGGATGGCTACACCTTC.

The chain employs TRBV19 and TRBJ2-1; D remains unclear. CDR1 is LNHDA, CDR2 SQIVND, per germline (reference sequence). The CDR3 runs to 13 residues. Trimming shortened V by 4 bases and J by 3 bases, and 7 bases separated the two germline ends. The chain's CDR3 is CASSRTGYNEQFF. The CDR3 DNA is TGTGCCAGTAGTAGAACGGGCTACAATGAGCAGTTCTTC.